This T cell receptor (beta chain) was obtained from a study of cytomegalovirus exposure and HLA in healthy donors. V lost 5 bases and J 2 bases, leaving 21 bases between the germline ends. This CDR3 has 17 residues. Germline V gives CDR1 SEHNR, CDR2 FQNEAQ (reference sequence). PCR employed 60 Vbeta and 13 Jbeta primers. Some clones are missing from TCRdb's copy, which holds only in-frame ones; the method was immunoSEQ multiplex PCR. The data hold about 200,000 clones, with 75% to 85% observed a single time. The V call is TRBV7-9, the J call TRBJ2-5, with D tentatively TRBD1 (5 bases). Sequenced sample: PBMCs. This TCR derives from a woman aged 45-60 years in good health and CMV-seronegative. The CDR3 loop reads CASSDSLWTSEQETQYF. The CDR3 DNA is TGTGCCAGCAGCGACAGCCTATGGACGTCCGAACAAGAGACCCAGTACTTC. The entire variable domain, with the rest obtained from reference TRBV7-9 and TRBJ2-5, is as follows: DTGVSQNPRHKITKRGQNVTFRCDPISEHNRLYWYRQTLGQGPEFLTYFQNEAQLEKSRLLSDRFSAERPKGSFSTLEIQRTEQGDSAMYLCASSDSLWTSEQETQYFGPGTRLLVL.